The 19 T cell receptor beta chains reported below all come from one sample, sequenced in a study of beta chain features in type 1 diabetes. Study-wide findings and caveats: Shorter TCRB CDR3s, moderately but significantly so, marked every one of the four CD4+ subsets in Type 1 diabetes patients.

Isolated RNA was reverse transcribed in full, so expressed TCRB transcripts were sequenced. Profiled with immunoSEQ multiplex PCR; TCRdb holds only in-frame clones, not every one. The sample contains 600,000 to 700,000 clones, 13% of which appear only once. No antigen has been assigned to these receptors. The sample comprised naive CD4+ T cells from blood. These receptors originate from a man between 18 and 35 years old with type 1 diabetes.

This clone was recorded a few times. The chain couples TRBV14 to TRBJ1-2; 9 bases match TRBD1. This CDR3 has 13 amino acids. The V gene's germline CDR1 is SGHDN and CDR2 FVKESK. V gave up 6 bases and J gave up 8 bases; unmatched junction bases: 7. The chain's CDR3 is CASRLQGAKGYTF. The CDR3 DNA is TGTGCCAGCAGACTACAGGGGGCGAAGGGCTACACCTTC.

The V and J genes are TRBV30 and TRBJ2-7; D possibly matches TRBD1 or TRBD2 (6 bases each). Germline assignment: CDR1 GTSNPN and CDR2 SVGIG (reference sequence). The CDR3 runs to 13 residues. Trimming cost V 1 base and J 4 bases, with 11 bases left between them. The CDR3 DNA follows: TGTGCCTGGAGTGCGGGGGCGAAATACGAGCAGTACTTC. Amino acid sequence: CAWSAGAKYEQYF.

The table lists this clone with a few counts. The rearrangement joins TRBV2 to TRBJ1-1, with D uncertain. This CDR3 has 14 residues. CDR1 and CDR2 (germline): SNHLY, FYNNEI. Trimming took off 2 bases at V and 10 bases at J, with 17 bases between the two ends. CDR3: CASSELEGTGIAFF. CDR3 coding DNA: TGTGCCAGCAGTGAACTAGAAGGTACGGGAATAGCTTTCTTT.

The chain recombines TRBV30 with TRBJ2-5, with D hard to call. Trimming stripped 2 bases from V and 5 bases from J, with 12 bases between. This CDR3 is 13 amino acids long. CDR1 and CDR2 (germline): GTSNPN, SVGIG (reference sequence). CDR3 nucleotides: TGTGCCTGGAGTTCCGGGTCCAAGGAGACCCAGTACTTC. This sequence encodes CAWSSGSKETQYF.

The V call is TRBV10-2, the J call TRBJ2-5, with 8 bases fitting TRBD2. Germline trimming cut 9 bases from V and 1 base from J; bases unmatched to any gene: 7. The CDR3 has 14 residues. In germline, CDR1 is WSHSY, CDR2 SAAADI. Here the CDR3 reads CASGIAGIQETQYF. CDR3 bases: TGCGCCAGTGGAATAGCGGGGATCCAAGAGACCCAGTACTTC.

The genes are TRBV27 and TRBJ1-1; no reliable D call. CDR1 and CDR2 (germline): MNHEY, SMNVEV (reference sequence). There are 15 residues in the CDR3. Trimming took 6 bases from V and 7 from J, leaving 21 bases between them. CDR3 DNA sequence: TGTGCCAGCAGGAGGGAATCGGCAGCACTCCGTGAAGCTTTCTTT. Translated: CASRRESAALREAFF.

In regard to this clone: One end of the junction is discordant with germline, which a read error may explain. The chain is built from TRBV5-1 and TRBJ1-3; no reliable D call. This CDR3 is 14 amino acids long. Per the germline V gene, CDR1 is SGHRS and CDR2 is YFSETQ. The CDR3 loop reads CASSSTLDGDTIYF. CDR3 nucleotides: TGCGCCAGCAGCTCGACACTCGATGGAGACACCATATATTTT.

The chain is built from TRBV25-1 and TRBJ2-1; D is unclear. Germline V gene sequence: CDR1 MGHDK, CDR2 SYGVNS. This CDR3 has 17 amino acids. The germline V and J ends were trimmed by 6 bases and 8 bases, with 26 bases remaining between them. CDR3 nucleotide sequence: TGTGCCAGCAGGACCCCATGGACCGGCAGGAGAGGTGATGAGCAGTTCTTC. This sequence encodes CASRTPWTGRRGDEQFF.

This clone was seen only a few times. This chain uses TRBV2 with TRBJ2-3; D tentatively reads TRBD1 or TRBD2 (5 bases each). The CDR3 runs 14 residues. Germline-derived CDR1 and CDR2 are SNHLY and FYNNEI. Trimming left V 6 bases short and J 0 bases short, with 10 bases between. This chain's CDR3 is CASRRGTSTDTQYF. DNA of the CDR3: TGTGCCAGCAGGAGGGGTACTAGCACAGATACGCAGTATTTT.

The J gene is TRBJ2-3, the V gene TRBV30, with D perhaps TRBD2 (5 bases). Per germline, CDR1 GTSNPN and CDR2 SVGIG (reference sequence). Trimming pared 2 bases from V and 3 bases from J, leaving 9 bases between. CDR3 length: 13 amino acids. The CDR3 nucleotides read TGTGCCTGGAGTAAGGGAGAAACAGATACGCAGTATTTT. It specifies CAWSKGETDTQYF.

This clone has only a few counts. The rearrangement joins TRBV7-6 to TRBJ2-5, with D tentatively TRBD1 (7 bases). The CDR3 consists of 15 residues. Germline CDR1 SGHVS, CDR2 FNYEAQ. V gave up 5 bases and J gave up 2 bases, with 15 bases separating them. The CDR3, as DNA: TGTGCCAGCAGCCCCCGGGGGACAGCTCAAGAGACCCAGTACTTC. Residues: CASSPRGTAQETQYF.

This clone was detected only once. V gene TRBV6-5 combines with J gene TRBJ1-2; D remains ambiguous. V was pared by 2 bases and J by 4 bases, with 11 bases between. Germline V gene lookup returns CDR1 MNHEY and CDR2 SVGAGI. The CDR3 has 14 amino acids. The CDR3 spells CASSYDGESYGYTF. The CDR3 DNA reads TGTGCCAGCAGTTACGACGGGGAAAGCTATGGCTACACCTTC.

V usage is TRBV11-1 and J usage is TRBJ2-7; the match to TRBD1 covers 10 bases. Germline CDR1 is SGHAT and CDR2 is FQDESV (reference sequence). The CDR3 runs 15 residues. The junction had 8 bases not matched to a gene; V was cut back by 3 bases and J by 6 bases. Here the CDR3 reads CASSFTGQGRSEQYF. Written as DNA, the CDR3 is TGTGCCAGCAGCTTTACGGGACAGGGGAGGTCCGAGCAGTACTTC.

CDR3 nucleotides: TGTGCCAGCACGTGGGGGATTGGGAACACTGAAGCTTTCTTT. It is translated as CASTWGIGNTEAFF. The J gene is TRBJ1-1, the V gene TRBV9; possible D gene TRBD1, 5 bases. Germline V gene lookup returns CDR1 SGDLS and CDR2 YYNGEE. Trimming stripped 6 bases from V and 1 base from J, with 13 bases between. This CDR3 region has 14 residues. Combining the CDR3 with reference TRBV9 and TRBJ1-1 gives the whole variable domain DSGVTQTPKHLITATGQRVTLRCSPRSGDLSVYWYQQSLDQGLQFLIQYYNGEERAKGNILERFSAQQFPDLHSELNLSSLELGDSALYFCASTWGIGNTEAFFGQGTRLTVV.

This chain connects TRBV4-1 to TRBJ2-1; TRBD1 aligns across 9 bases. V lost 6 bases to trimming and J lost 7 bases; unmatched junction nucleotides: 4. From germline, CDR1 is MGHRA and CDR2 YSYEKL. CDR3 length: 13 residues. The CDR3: CASRQGADNEQFF. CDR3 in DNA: TGCGCCAGCAGACAGGGGGCAGATAATGAGCAGTTCTTC.

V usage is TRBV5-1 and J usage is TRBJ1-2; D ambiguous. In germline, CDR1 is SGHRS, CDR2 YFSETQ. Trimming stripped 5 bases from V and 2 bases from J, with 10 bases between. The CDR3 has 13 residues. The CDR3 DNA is TGCGCCAGCAGAGTGGCGGAGAACTATGGCTACACCTTC. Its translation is CASRVAENYGYTF.

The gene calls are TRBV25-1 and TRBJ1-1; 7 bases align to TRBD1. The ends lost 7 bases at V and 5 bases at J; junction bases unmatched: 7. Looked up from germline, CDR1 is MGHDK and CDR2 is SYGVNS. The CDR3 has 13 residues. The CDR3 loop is CASTEGARTEAFF. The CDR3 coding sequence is TGTGCCAGCACGGAGGGGGCGCGGACTGAAGCTTTCTTT.

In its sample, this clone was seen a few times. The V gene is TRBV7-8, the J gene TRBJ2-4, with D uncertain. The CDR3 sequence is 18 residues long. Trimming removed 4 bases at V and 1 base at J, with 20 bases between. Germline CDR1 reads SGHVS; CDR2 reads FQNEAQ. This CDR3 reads CASSSSRVLSEAKNIQYF. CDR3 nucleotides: TGTGCCAGCAGCTCCTCCCGGGTTCTATCGGAGGCCAAAAACATTCAGTACTTC.

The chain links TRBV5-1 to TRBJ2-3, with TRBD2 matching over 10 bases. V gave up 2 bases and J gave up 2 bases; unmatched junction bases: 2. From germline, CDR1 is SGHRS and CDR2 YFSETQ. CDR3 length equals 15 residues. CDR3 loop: CASSFGLAATDTQYF. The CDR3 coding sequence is TGCGCCAGCAGCTTCGGACTAGCGGCCACAGATACGCAGTATTTT. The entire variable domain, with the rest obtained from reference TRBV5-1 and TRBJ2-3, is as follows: KAGVTQTPRYLIKTRGQQVTLSCSPISGHRSVSWYQQTPGQGLQFLFEYFSETQRNKGNFPGRFSGRQFSNSRSEMNVSTLELGDSALYLCASSFGLAATDTQYFGPGTRLTVL.